The 7 T cell receptor beta chains listed next were all sequenced from one sample in a study of vaccination effects on CD4 cells after COVID-19 (dated by TCRdb to between 2020 and 2023). Receptor libraries were prepared by the immunoSEQ multiplex PCR assay. The table comes from immuneACCESS by way of TCRdb, which keeps in-frame sequences with V and J called. Part of the clones is missing from these tables; in studies checked, under half for an unresolved V gene and the rest for unknown reasons. The sample records around 69,000 clones, 70% to 85% of which are singletons. Around 2.5% of the sample is held by the ten biggest clonotypes. After approximately 11 days of culture, CD4+ T cells were isolated with the EasySep CD4+ T cell isolation kit. Participants received two doses of either the BNT162b2 or the mRNA-1273 mRNA SARS-CoV-2 vaccine. These TCRs' antigens remain unknown. The source material was CD4+ T cells from PBMCs cultured without peptide, sampled after COVID-19 vaccination. The receptors were sampled from a human donor who received a COVID-19 vaccine.

The V and J genes are TRBV7-2 and TRBJ1-3; D remains unclear. This CDR3 comprises 16 residues. CDR1 SGHTA and CDR2 FQGNSA come from the germline V gene. V lost 0 bases to trimming and J lost 0 bases, with 9 bases between them. CDR3 amino acids: CASSLARFASGNTIYF. The CDR3 nucleotides are TGTGCCAGCAGCTTAGCCCGGTTCGCCTCTGGAAACACCATATATTTT.

This chain links TRBV9 with TRBJ2-3; 7 bases fit TRBD2. The CDR3 has 14 amino acids. V was clipped by 5 bases and J by 3 bases; unmatched bases: 6. Germline values: CDR1 SGDLS, CDR2 YYNGEE. The CDR3 sequence: CASRGRGETDTQYF. For the CDR3, the DNA is TGTGCCAGCAGGGGTCGGGGGGAGACAGATACGCAGTATTTT.

This clone showed up just a few times. This chain joins TRBV5-1 and TRBJ1-4, with TRBD1 matching 7 bases. The germline V gene has CDR1 SGHRS and CDR2 YFSETQ. CDR3 size: 15 residues. V lost 4 bases, J lost 6 bases, and 9 bases stayed unmatched. The CDR3 loop reads CASSLYRGDDEKLFF. As DNA, the CDR3 is TGCGCCAGCAGCCTGTACAGGGGCGACGATGAAAAACTGTTTTTT.

In DNA, the CDR3 is TGTGCCTGGAGTGTTTCGGGGCAGGGGGAAGCTTTCTTT. Its translation is CAWSVSGQGEAFF. This chain uses TRBV30 with TRBJ1-1; D perhaps matches TRBD1 (6 bases). The CDR3 totals 13 residues. The V and J ends lost 0 bases and 8 bases respectively, with 13 bases between them. Germline V gives CDR1 GTSNPN, CDR2 SVGIG (reference sequence).

This clone came up once. CDR3 loop: CASKTINEKLFF. The CDR3 DNA reads TGTGCCAGCAAGACCATTAATGAAAAACTGTTTTTT. The chain is built from TRBV12-3 or TRBV12-4 and TRBJ1-4; no clear D gene. The CDR3 extends over 12 amino acids. Trimming shortened V by 7 bases and J by 4 bases, and 7 bases separated the two germline ends.

CDR3 sequence (DNA): TGTGCCAGCAGCGTAGGAGGCACAGGCCACTCTGGAAACACCATATATTTT. Translated, it gives CASSVGGTGHSGNTIYF. This rearrangement joins TRBV9 to TRBJ1-3; D may be TRBD1 (5 bases). Germline values: CDR1 SGDLS, CDR2 YYNGEE. The V end was cut by 0 bases, the J end by 0 bases, with 13 bases between. This CDR3 region has 17 residues.

The V gene is TRBV29-1, the J gene TRBJ1-4, with D unresolved. Looked up from germline, CDR1 is SQVTM and CDR2 is ANQGSEA. CDR3 length equals 14 residues. Between the trimmed V and J ends, which lost 4 bases and 7 bases, there was a span of 16 bases. In nucleotides, the CDR3 is TGCAGCGTTGTCCAAGTAGAACTCGGTGAAAAACTGTTTTTT. Amino acids: CSVVQVELGEKLFF.